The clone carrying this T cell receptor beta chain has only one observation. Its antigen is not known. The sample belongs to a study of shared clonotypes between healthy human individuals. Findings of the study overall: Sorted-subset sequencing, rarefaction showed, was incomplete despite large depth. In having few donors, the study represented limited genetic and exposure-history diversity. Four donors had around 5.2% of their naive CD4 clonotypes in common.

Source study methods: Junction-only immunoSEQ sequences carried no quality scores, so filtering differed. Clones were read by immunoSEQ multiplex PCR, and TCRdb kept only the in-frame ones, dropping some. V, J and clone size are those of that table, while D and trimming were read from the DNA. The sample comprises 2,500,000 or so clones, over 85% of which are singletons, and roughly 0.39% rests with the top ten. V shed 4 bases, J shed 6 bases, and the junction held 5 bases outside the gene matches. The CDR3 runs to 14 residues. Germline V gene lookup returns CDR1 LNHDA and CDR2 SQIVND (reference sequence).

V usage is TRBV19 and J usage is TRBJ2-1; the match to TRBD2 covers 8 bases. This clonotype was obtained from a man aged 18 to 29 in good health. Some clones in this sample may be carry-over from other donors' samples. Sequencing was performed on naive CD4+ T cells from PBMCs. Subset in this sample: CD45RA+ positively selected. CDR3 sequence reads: CASSKGTRVNEQFF. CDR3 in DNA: TGTGCCAGTAGTAAGGGGACTAGGGTCAATGAGCAGTTCTTC. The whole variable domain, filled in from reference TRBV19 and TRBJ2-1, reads DGGITQSPKYLFRKEGQNVTLSCEQNLNHDAMYWYRQDPGQGLRLIYYSQIVNDFQKGDIAEGYSVSREKKESFPLTVTSAQKNPTAFYLCASSKGTRVNEQFFGPGTRLTVL.